This entry features one T cell receptor beta chain sequence. Its antigen remains undetermined. No much larger clone is present one base from it, and per-base qualities are unavailable. These data originate in a study of blood T cell repertoires in COVID-19 (dated by TCRdb to 2019 to 2021). As for the study more broadly: Collaborator samples came from the United States, Italy and Spain and covered acute and convalescent phases of COVID-19. The prospective study material was composed of cDNA or gDNA derived from T cells, B-cell-depleted T cells, or PBMCs. Deeply sampled blood TCRbeta repertoires from subjects exposed to, actively infected with, or recovered from COVID-19 were included in the dataset. The repertoires were released in a freely available public database intended as a resource for research on the immune response to SARS-CoV-2. Samples came from the ongoing ImmuneRACE study (first 160 participants) plus 1,254 subjects from 6 global collaborators. Nearly every sample came with metadata listing a de-identified subject ID, COVID-19 status, age in years and sex. Where available, HLA class I and class II types were obtained from metadata supplied by the sample provider rather than from assay-based typing. General study outcomes and caveats: The amount of clinical and demographic metadata varied by source and participant and was provided uncurated.

The CDR1 and CDR2 encoded by the germline V gene are MNHEY and SVGEGT. Measured from the cysteine to the phenylalanine, the CDR3 is 13 residues long. This entry keeps only the CDR3 DNA: 39 bases, framed from base 1. At the junction V is shortened by 6 bases and J by 4 bases, with 12 bases in between. The immunoSEQ Assay, a bias-controlled multiplex PCR, was used to amplify TCRbeta CDR3 regions from genomic DNA. Concerning the study's data processing: Nucleated cell counts per sample were estimated from amplification of reference gene primers within the assay. Sequence reads were collapsed and filtered to measure the absolute abundance of every unique TCRbeta CDR3 rearrangement. For each sample, productive Simpson clonality was calculated by taking the square root of Simpson's diversity index across productive rearrangements. TCRdb's version of the immuneACCESS table is confined to in-frame rearrangements and falls short of the full clone set. An unresolved V gene accounts for under half of the shortfall where checked; the remainder is of unknown origin. For V, J and clone size, that table is used; D and trimming come from the DNA. Across this sample there are a few hundred thousand clones, with roughly 90% seen only once. Less than 2% of the sample lies in the top ten.

Participants in the prospective study were aged about 18 to 95 years, lived in 20 to 25 United States geographic areas, and enrolled through a virtual design. To assign participants to cohorts, the prospective study relied on clinical history that participants themselves reported in a screening survey and a study questionnaire. For ImmuneRACE Cohort 3, a participant was defined as recovered based on two consecutive negative NP/OP PCR tests, clearance by a healthcare professional, or resolution of symptoms. In the prospective study, whole blood, serum and a nasopharyngeal or oropharyngeal swab were collected from each participant by mobile phlebotomists. Additional blood draws and questionnaires over an approximately two-month period could optionally be provided by prospective study participants. Prospective study blood samples were shipped either frozen or at room temperature before DNA extraction.

The clonotype originates from a woman aged 40 to 50 who had recovered from COVID-19. Sequences were obtained from PBMCs or T cells enriched from blood (not recorded which). The chain links TRBV6-2 or TRBV6-3 with TRBJ1-2, with the identity of the D gene unclear. The nucleotide sequence reads as follows: TGTGCCAGCAGCCCCGCGCCCTCCTATGGCTACACCTTC. It is translated as CASSPAPSYGYTF.